Sequencing of this TCR beta chain was carried out in a study of blood T cells in healthy people across ages. Donor samples were obtained from healthy Caucasian individuals from Russia, aged 6 to 90. Per sample, no less than 5.5 micrograms of total RNA were extracted. With a J-beta primer mix and a sample-barcoded 5' primer, a second PCR ran about 7 to 12 cycles. TCRdb reprocessed the 5' RACE reads via MiXCR and lists one record per CDR3 protein. The sample holds approximately 850,000 distinct CDR3 sequences; nearly 60% are singletons and the top ten take about 20%. Study results and caveats: The study found more naive CD4+ cells and higher diversity in long-lived than aged donors.

To note about this clonotype: Its antigen is as yet unknown.

Sequencing input: blood. This receptor was obtained from a man aged 25 to 45 in good health.

In DNA, the CDR3 is TGCAGTGCTAGAAGGGGTCAAGGGTACGAGCAGTACTTC. Translated: CSARRGQGYEQYF. The chain combines TRBV20-1 with TRBJ2-7, with D perhaps TRBD1 (5 bases). Trimming pared 2 bases from V and 4 bases from J, leaving 12 bases between. The germline V gene encodes CDR1 DFQATT and CDR2 SNEGSKA (reference sequence). The CDR3 loop spans 13 amino acids.